The rows below give T cell receptor beta chains drawn from one sample of a study of glioma-infiltrating T cells. TCRdb called the multiplex PCR reads again in MiXCR, with one record for every CDR3 protein. This table holds under 130,000 distinct CDR3 sequences, roughly 30% found once. Sequencing used glioma tissue, nonneoplastic brain tissue, or PBMCs (not recorded which). These receptor sequences come from a human donor with low-grade glioma or glioblastoma, undergoing nonglioma brain surgery, or in good health (not recorded which). Both conserved end residues are part of each CDR3. A D gene is named only where the DNA matches it firmly. Part of the rows lack a size; the others show once, few, many or a class for expanded clones.

v_gene: TRBV19; d_gene: TRBD1; j_gene: TRBJ1-5; abundance: many; CDR3nt: TGTGCCAGTACCGACAGGGTTCTTAATCAGCCCCAGCATTTT; CDR3aa: CASTDRVLNQPQHF
v_gene: TRBV20-1; d_gene: .; j_gene: TRBJ1-3; abundance: many; CDR3nt: TGCAGTGCCAGACAGGCCTCTGGAAACACCATATATTTT; CDR3aa: CSARQASGNTIYF
v_gene: TRBV3-1; d_gene: .; j_gene: TRBJ2-7; abundance: many; CDR3nt: TGTGCCAGCAGCCAAGGTTGGGTCGACGAGCAGTACTTC; CDR3aa: CASSQGWVDEQYF
v_gene: TRBV28; d_gene: .; j_gene: TRBJ1-5; abundance: .; CDR3nt: TGTGCCAGCAGTTCGGGGCCGCCCCAATATAGCAATCAGCCCCAGCATTTT; CDR3aa: CASSSGPPQYSNQPQHF
v_gene: TRBV2; d_gene: TRBD2; j_gene: TRBJ2-1; abundance: few; CDR3nt: TGTGCCAGCTTACGGTCTAGCGGGCCAAATGAGCAGTTCTTC; CDR3aa: CASLRSSGPNEQFF
v_gene: TRBV6-1; d_gene: TRBD1; j_gene: TRBJ2-3; abundance: many; CDR3nt: TGTGCCAGCAGCCGCAGACAGGGAAGTCGCACAGATACGCAGTATTTT; CDR3aa: CASSRRQGSRTDTQYF
v_gene: TRBV2; d_gene: TRBD1; j_gene: TRBJ1-1; abundance: many; CDR3nt: TGTGCCAGTCTGACAGGGAGCAACACTGAAGCTTTCTTT; CDR3aa: CASLTGSNTEAFF
v_gene: TRBV20-1; d_gene: TRBD1; j_gene: TRBJ1-1; abundance: .; CDR3nt: TGCAGTGCACCCCTTCCGGGACAGGGGAACACTGAAGCTTTCTTT; CDR3aa: CSAPLPGQGNTEAFF
v_gene: TRBV11-2; d_gene: TRBD1; j_gene: TRBJ2-7; abundance: .; CDR3nt: TGTGCCAGCAGCTTAGCTTGGACAGGGGGCATCTACGAGCAGCACTTC; CDR3aa: CASSLAWTGGIYEQHF
v_gene: TRBV14; d_gene: .; j_gene: TRBJ2-3; abundance: many; CDR3nt: TGTGCCAGCAGCGCGAGGGGCAGCGGCACAGATACGCAGTATTTT; CDR3aa: CASSARGSGTDTQYF
v_gene: TRBV2; d_gene: .; j_gene: TRBJ1-2; abundance: .; CDR3nt: TGTGCCAGCAGTGAAGCGCGGCTGGGCGGCTACACCTTC; CDR3aa: CASSEARLGGYTF
v_gene: TRBV12-3/TRBV12-4; d_gene: .; j_gene: TRBJ2-3; abundance: many; CDR3nt: TGTGCCAGCAGTTTAGACGGCACAGATACGCAGTATTTT; CDR3aa: CASSLDGTDTQYF
v_gene: TRBV5-4; d_gene: .; j_gene: TRBJ2-7; abundance: .; CDR3nt: TGTGCCGGCAGCTCCCCCGGGACGGCCGAGCAGTACTTC; CDR3aa: CAGSSPGTAEQYF
v_gene: TRBV28; d_gene: .; j_gene: TRBJ1-6; abundance: many; CDR3nt: TGTGCCAGCAGTAGTCCTTTGGGTTCACCCCTCCACTTT; CDR3aa: CASSSPLGSPLHF
v_gene: TRBV20-1; d_gene: TRBD1; j_gene: TRBJ1-2; abundance: many; CDR3nt: TGCAGTGCTAGACAGGGGGCGAGGTATGGCTACACCTTC; CDR3aa: CSARQGARYGYTF
v_gene: TRBV7-2; d_gene: .; j_gene: TRBJ1-1; abundance: many; CDR3nt: TGTGCCAGCAGCGAAAAGTGGGACAACCGGATCCGGGACACTGAAGCTTTCTTT; CDR3aa: CASSEKWDNRIRDTEAFF
v_gene: TRBV7-8; d_gene: TRBD1; j_gene: TRBJ2-7; abundance: many; CDR3nt: TGTGCCAGTAGGGGACAGCCGACCTACGAGCAGTACTTC; CDR3aa: CASRGQPTYEQYF
v_gene: TRBV19; d_gene: TRBD2; j_gene: TRBJ2-2; abundance: .; CDR3nt: TGTGCCAGTAGTATCGGTCGCGGGGGGACGAACACCGGGGAGCTGTTTTTT; CDR3aa: CASSIGRGGTNTGELFF
v_gene: TRBV29-1; d_gene: .; j_gene: TRBJ2-3; abundance: .; CDR3nt: TGCAGCGCCCTAGGGGGGAAAACAGATACGCAGTATTTT; CDR3aa: CSALGGKTDTQYF
v_gene: TRBV20-1; d_gene: TRBD1; j_gene: TRBJ1-5; abundance: many; CDR3nt: TGCAGTGCTGCGGGACAGGGGGATCAGCCCCAGCATTTT; CDR3aa: CSAAGQGDQPQHF